These T cell receptor beta chains were read from a single sample in a study of cytomegalovirus exposure and HLA in healthy donors. TCRdb keeps only in-frame clones here, not all; method: immunoSEQ multiplex PCR. The table lists some 170,000 clones, around nine tenths of them singletons, with 2% to 3% in the top ten. Sample: PBMCs. The receptors originated from a young man in good health and CMV-seropositive. CDR3s include the opening cysteine and the closing phenylalanine or tryptophan. The order of the fields is CDR3 length, J gene, V gene, clone size, D gene, CDR3 protein, CDR3 DNA. D genes are given only for firm matches. Expanded clones are given a class, and other clones once, few, many or no size at all.

cdr3_length: 12
j_call: TRBJ1-1
v_call: TRBV7-2
clone_size: NA
d_call: NA
cdr3_aa: CASSPPGPEAFF
cdr3_nt: TGTGCCAGCAGCCCGCCTGGCCCTGAAGCTTTCTTT

cdr3_length: 17
j_call: TRBJ2-5
v_call: TRBV5-1
clone_size: NA
d_call: TRBD2
cdr3_aa: CASSLRGVGTRGETQYF
cdr3_nt: TGCGCCAGCAGCTTAAGAGGGGTTGGGACTAGAGGCGAGACCCAGTACTTC

cdr3_length: 14
j_call: TRBJ1-2
v_call: TRBV19
clone_size: NA
d_call: TRBD1
cdr3_aa: CASSLGTGTYGYTF
cdr3_nt: TGTGCCAGTAGCCTCGGGACAGGGACATATGGCTACACCTTC

cdr3_length: 17
j_call: TRBJ2-5
v_call: TRBV13
clone_size: NA
d_call: TRBD2
cdr3_aa: CASSLQFAVAGQETQYF
cdr3_nt: TGTGCCAGCAGCTTACAGTTCGCAGTAGCGGGTCAGGAGACCCAGTACTTC

cdr3_length: 14
j_call: TRBJ1-1
v_call: TRBV29-1
clone_size: NA
d_call: NA
cdr3_aa: CSVGRGTANTEAFF
cdr3_nt: TGCAGCGTGGGACGCGGGACGGCAAACACTGAAGCTTTCTTT

cdr3_length: 13
j_call: TRBJ2-1
v_call: TRBV11-3
clone_size: NA
d_call: NA
cdr3_aa: CASSSWGGHEQFF
cdr3_nt: TGTGCCAGCAGCTCCTGGGGGGGGCATGAGCAGTTCTTC

cdr3_length: 14
j_call: TRBJ1-1
v_call: TRBV19
clone_size: NA
d_call: TRBD1
cdr3_aa: CASSRGQGNTEAFF
cdr3_nt: TGTGCCAGTAGTAGAGGACAGGGGAACACTGAAGCTTTCTTT

cdr3_length: 15
j_call: TRBJ1-4
v_call: TRBV7-9
clone_size: few
d_call: NA
cdr3_aa: CASSPPARVGEKLFF
cdr3_nt: TGTGCCAGCAGCCCCCCAGCCAGGGTCGGAGAAAAACTGTTTTTT

cdr3_length: 12
j_call: TRBJ1-4
v_call: TRBV30
clone_size: NA
d_call: NA
cdr3_aa: CAWTGENEKLFF
cdr3_nt: TGTGCCTGGACAGGGGAAAATGAAAAACTGTTTTTT

cdr3_length: 13
j_call: TRBJ1-1
v_call: TRBV5-8
clone_size: NA
d_call: NA
cdr3_aa: CASTPRTGTEAFF
cdr3_nt: TGTGCCAGCACCCCAAGGACGGGAACTGAAGCTTTCTTT

cdr3_length: 14
j_call: TRBJ2-1
v_call: TRBV9
clone_size: NA
d_call: TRBD1
cdr3_aa: CASSTPGQDAEQFF
cdr3_nt: TGTGCCAGCAGCACACCGGGACAGGACGCCGAGCAGTTCTTC

cdr3_length: 17
j_call: TRBJ2-3
v_call: TRBV28
clone_size: NA
d_call: TRBD2
cdr3_aa: CASSPTPGSGSTDTQYF
cdr3_nt: TGTGCCAGCAGCCCCACCCCGGGTAGCGGGAGCACAGATACGCAGTATTTT

cdr3_length: 16
j_call: TRBJ2-1
v_call: TRBV2
clone_size: NA
d_call: TRBD2
cdr3_aa: CASSELRGTTDNEQFF
cdr3_nt: TGTGCCAGCAGTGAGCTCCGGGGGACTACTGACAATGAGCAGTTCTTC

cdr3_length: 16
j_call: TRBJ2-3
v_call: TRBV7-9
clone_size: NA
d_call: NA
cdr3_aa: CASSPSFAYSTDTQYF
cdr3_nt: TGTGCCAGCAGTCCGTCCTTCGCGTATAGCACAGATACGCAGTATTTT

cdr3_length: 17
j_call: TRBJ2-7
v_call: TRBV7-2
clone_size: NA
d_call: TRBD2
cdr3_aa: CASSPAGTSGSRYEQYF
cdr3_nt: TGTGCCAGCAGCCCCGCCGGGACTAGCGGGAGTAGGTACGAGCAGTACTTC

cdr3_length: 13
j_call: TRBJ2-7
v_call: TRBV5-1
clone_size: NA
d_call: TRBD2
cdr3_aa: CASSDGGASEQYF
cdr3_nt: TGCGCCAGCAGCGACGGGGGGGCCTCCGAGCAGTACTTC

cdr3_length: 12
j_call: TRBJ2-7
v_call: TRBV28
clone_size: NA
d_call: NA
cdr3_aa: CASSLSAYEQYF
cdr3_nt: TGTGCCAGCAGTTTAAGCGCCTACGAGCAGTACTTC

cdr3_length: 14
j_call: TRBJ1-4
v_call: TRBV9
clone_size: NA
d_call: NA
cdr3_aa: CASSSSGGNEKLFF
cdr3_nt: TGTGCCAGCAGCTCGAGCGGGGGCAATGAAAAACTGTTTTTT

cdr3_length: 14
j_call: TRBJ1-1
v_call: TRBV7-2
clone_size: NA
d_call: NA
cdr3_aa: CASSRQAEGTEAFF
cdr3_nt: TGTGCCAGCAGCAGACAGGCGGAAGGCACTGAAGCTTTCTTT

cdr3_length: 15
j_call: TRBJ2-7
v_call: TRBV28
clone_size: NA
d_call: TRBD1
cdr3_aa: CASSLVGTGLYEQYF
cdr3_nt: TGTGCCAGCAGTTTAGTCGGGACAGGGCTTTACGAGCAGTACTTC

cdr3_length: 13
j_call: TRBJ2-3
v_call: TRBV28
clone_size: NA
d_call: TRBD2
cdr3_aa: CASHGLALDTQYF
cdr3_nt: TGTGCCAGCCACGGACTAGCGCTCGATACGCAGTATTTT

cdr3_length: 15
j_call: TRBJ2-1
v_call: TRBV2
clone_size: NA
d_call: NA
cdr3_aa: CASSGSVSAYNEQFF
cdr3_nt: TGTGCCAGCAGTGGATCGGTTTCGGCCTACAATGAGCAGTTCTTC

cdr3_length: 13
j_call: TRBJ2-7
v_call: TRBV6-1
clone_size: NA
d_call: TRBD2
cdr3_aa: CASTVSGFYEQYF
cdr3_nt: TGTGCCAGCACGGTTAGCGGGTTTTACGAGCAGTACTTC

cdr3_length: 14
j_call: TRBJ2-7
v_call: TRBV18
clone_size: NA
d_call: TRBD1
cdr3_aa: CASSPDRGLAEQYF
cdr3_nt: TGTGCCAGCTCACCGGACAGGGGGCTAGCCGAGCAGTACTTC

cdr3_length: 14
j_call: TRBJ2-7
v_call: TRBV5-1
clone_size: NA
d_call: NA
cdr3_aa: CASSLGGPTYEQYF
cdr3_nt: TGCGCCAGCAGCTTGGGGGGCCCAACCTACGAGCAGTACTTC

cdr3_length: 13
j_call: TRBJ2-1
v_call: TRBV9
clone_size: NA
d_call: NA
cdr3_aa: CASSGTAYNEQFF
cdr3_nt: TGTGCCAGCAGCGGGACAGCCTACAATGAGCAGTTCTTC

cdr3_length: 15
j_call: TRBJ2-3
v_call: TRBV9
clone_size: NA
d_call: TRBD1
cdr3_aa: CASSGGTEYTDTQYF
cdr3_nt: TGTGCCAGCAGCGGGGGGACAGAGTATACAGATACGCAGTATTTT

cdr3_length: 14
j_call: TRBJ2-3
v_call: TRBV7-2
clone_size: NA
d_call: NA
cdr3_aa: CASSRGGGGDTQYF
cdr3_nt: TGTGCCAGCAGCCGAGGGGGGGGAGGGGATACGCAGTATTTT

cdr3_length: 13
j_call: TRBJ1-2
v_call: TRBV2
clone_size: NA
d_call: NA
cdr3_aa: CASVGGANYGYTF
cdr3_nt: TGTGCCAGCGTAGGCGGAGCTAACTATGGCTACACCTTC

cdr3_length: 15
j_call: TRBJ2-2
v_call: TRBV27
clone_size: NA
d_call: NA
cdr3_aa: CASSHRDWNTGELFF
cdr3_nt: TGTGCCAGCAGCCACCGGGACTGGAACACCGGGGAGCTGTTTTTT

cdr3_length: 16
j_call: TRBJ2-7
v_call: TRBV7-8
clone_size: NA
d_call: TRBD2
cdr3_aa: CASSLPGTSGAYEQYF
cdr3_nt: TGTGCCAGCAGCTTACCCGGGACTAGCGGAGCCTACGAGCAGTACTTC

cdr3_length: 15
j_call: TRBJ2-1
v_call: TRBV28
clone_size: NA
d_call: TRBD2
cdr3_aa: CASSSPSGKRHEQFF
cdr3_nt: TGTGCCAGCAGTTCCCCTAGCGGGAAACGGCATGAGCAGTTCTTC

cdr3_length: 15
j_call: TRBJ1-2
v_call: TRBV7-2
clone_size: NA
d_call: NA
cdr3_aa: CASSSNRDASYGYTF
cdr3_nt: TGTGCCAGCAGCTCCAACAGGGACGCTAGCTATGGCTACACCTTC

cdr3_length: 18
j_call: TRBJ2-2
v_call: TRBV11-2
clone_size: once
d_call: TRBD1
cdr3_aa: CASSSRTGGPLNTGELFF
cdr3_nt: TGTGCCAGCAGCTCAAGGACAGGGGGTCCCCTTAACACCGGGGAGCTGTTTTTT

cdr3_length: 15
j_call: TRBJ1-2
v_call: TRBV5-4
clone_size: NA
d_call: TRBD1
cdr3_aa: CASSFTGTGGRGYTF
cdr3_nt: TGTGCCAGCAGCTTCACCGGGACAGGGGGACGCGGCTACACCTTC

cdr3_length: 14
j_call: TRBJ1-2
v_call: TRBV11-2
clone_size: NA
d_call: NA
cdr3_aa: CASSLDRGNYGYTF
cdr3_nt: TGTGCCAGCAGCTTAGATCGGGGAAACTATGGCTACACCTTC

cdr3_length: 13
j_call: TRBJ2-1
v_call: TRBV25-1
clone_size: NA
d_call: NA
cdr3_aa: CASSELGVAEQFF
cdr3_nt: TGTGCCAGCAGTGAATTAGGGGTTGCTGAGCAGTTCTTC

cdr3_length: 11
j_call: TRBJ2-3
v_call: TRBV4-2
clone_size: NA
d_call: NA
cdr3_aa: CASRYTDTQYF
cdr3_nt: TGTGCCAGCAGATACACAGATACGCAGTATTTT

cdr3_length: 14
j_call: TRBJ1-1
v_call: TRBV6-6
clone_size: NA
d_call: NA
cdr3_aa: CASSSDFYRAEAFF
cdr3_nt: TGTGCCAGCAGTTCAGATTTTTACAGGGCAGAAGCTTTCTTT

cdr3_length: 14
j_call: TRBJ1-4
v_call: TRBV28
clone_size: few
d_call: NA
cdr3_aa: CASSWEGSGEKLFF
cdr3_nt: TGTGCCAGCAGTTGGGAGGGGTCTGGGGAAAAACTGTTTTTT

cdr3_length: 15
j_call: TRBJ1-2
v_call: TRBV27
clone_size: NA
d_call: NA
cdr3_aa: CASSSRGGRAYGYTF
cdr3_nt: TGTGCCAGCAGTTCACGCGGGGGGCGCGCCTATGGCTACACCTTC

cdr3_length: 17
j_call: TRBJ1-6
v_call: TRBV4-1
clone_size: once
d_call: NA
cdr3_aa: CASYPSGVSSYNSPLHF
cdr3_nt: TGCGCCAGCTACCCTTCCGGGGTGAGCTCCTATAATTCACCCCTCCACTTT

cdr3_length: 14
j_call: TRBJ1-1
v_call: TRBV30
clone_size: few
d_call: NA
cdr3_aa: CAWSYGTSVTEAFF
cdr3_nt: TGTGCCTGGAGTTACGGGACATCGGTCACTGAAGCTTTCTTT

cdr3_length: 16
j_call: TRBJ1-1
v_call: TRBV9
clone_size: NA
d_call: NA
cdr3_aa: CASSVGTGRADTEAFF
cdr3_nt: TGTGCCAGCAGCGTAGGGACCGGCAGAGCGGACACTGAAGCTTTCTTT

cdr3_length: 14
j_call: TRBJ1-1
v_call: TRBV9
clone_size: NA
d_call: NA
cdr3_aa: CASSVGGMNTEAFF
cdr3_nt: TGTGCCAGCAGCGTAGGAGGCATGAACACTGAAGCTTTCTTT

cdr3_length: 16
j_call: TRBJ1-6
v_call: TRBV5-1
clone_size: NA
d_call: TRBD1
cdr3_aa: CASSPGQYATNSPLHF
cdr3_nt: TGCGCCAGCAGCCCGGGACAGTACGCAACCAATTCACCCCTCCACTTT

cdr3_length: 13
j_call: TRBJ1-1
v_call: TRBV5-5
clone_size: few
d_call: NA
cdr3_aa: CASSLQGNTEAFF
cdr3_nt: TGTGCCAGCAGCTTACAGGGGAACACTGAAGCTTTCTTT

cdr3_length: 16
j_call: TRBJ2-1
v_call: TRBV14
clone_size: NA
d_call: TRBD2
cdr3_aa: CASSQPLAGVFNEQFF
cdr3_nt: TGTGCCAGCAGCCAGCCACTAGCGGGAGTATTCAATGAGCAGTTCTTC

cdr3_length: 15
j_call: TRBJ2-1
v_call: TRBV7-2
clone_size: NA
d_call: TRBD2
cdr3_aa: CASRQMGLARTEQFF
cdr3_nt: TGTGCCAGCAGGCAAATGGGACTAGCGAGAACTGAGCAGTTCTTC

cdr3_length: 14
j_call: TRBJ2-7
v_call: TRBV19
clone_size: NA
d_call: TRBD2
cdr3_aa: CASSMERDSYEQYF
cdr3_nt: TGTGCCAGTAGTATGGAGCGGGACTCCTACGAGCAGTACTTC